The present TCR beta chain was sequenced within a study of early T cells in non-severe SARS-CoV-2 infection. There are 16 residues in the CDR3. The germline gives CDR1 SNHLY, CDR2 FYNNEI. V lost 7 bases to trimming and J lost 4 bases; unmatched junction nucleotides: 11. General study results and limits: The VDJdb matching leaned toward anti-spike CD8 responses and overlooked private and CD4 specificities.

Individually, cDNA molecules had unique molecular identifiers attached to them. TCRdb reprocessed the 5' RACE reads with MiXCR, giving one entry per CDR3 protein. The sample shows under 40,000 distinct CDR3 sequences, about 6.2% of them seen only once. This clonotype was picked up many times. Its target is unknown. The V call is TRBV2, the J call TRBJ2-2; 8 positions match TRBD2. This clonotype was sampled from an adult who was a healthcare worker with PCR-confirmed SARS-CoV-2 infection or an uninfected control (not recorded which). The specimen sequenced was whole blood. CDR3 amino acids: CASNTGGPSITGELFF. The CDR3 coding sequence is TGTGCCAGCAATACGGGAGGGCCGAGCATCACCGGGGAGCTGTTTTTT.